One sample yielded the 12 T cell receptor beta chains listed below, sequenced in a study of T cell responses to AZD1222 COVID-19 vaccine. The table came from immunoSEQ multiplex PCR; TCRdb's copy has only in-frame clones and leaves some out. The sample has about 150,000 clones; approximately 94% are singletons. This specimen was peripheral blood, taken on day 0 of AZD1222 vaccination. The receptors stem from an adult in good health.

This chain links TRBV19 with TRBJ1-2, with 7 bases identical to TRBD1. This CDR3 is built from 15 residues. Germline values: CDR1 LNHDA, CDR2 SQIVND (reference sequence). Trimming removed 7 bases from V and 4 bases from J; junction bases left unmatched: 12. In nucleotides, the CDR3 is TGTGCCAGTAAAGGGACAGCCCCACTGGGCTATGGCTACACCTTC. This codes for CASKGTAPLGYGYTF.

The chain combines TRBV7-3 with TRBJ2-3, with 13 bases fitting TRBD2. Germline assignment: CDR1 SGHTA and CDR2 FQGTGA. The CDR3 is made up of 17 amino acids. The V and J ends lost 0 bases and 2 bases, in that order; junction bases with no gene match: 2. The DNA of the CDR3 is TGTGCCAGCAGCTTAACCGGGACTAGCGGGAACACAGATACGCAGTATTTT. It translates to CASSLTGTSGNTDTQYF.

The rearrangement links TRBV13 to TRBJ1-1, with unresolved D. The germline V gene encodes CDR1 PRHDT and CDR2 FYEKMQ (reference sequence). The CDR3 runs to 12 residues. Between the trimmed V and J ends, which lost 2 bases and 1 base, there was a span of 2 bases. The CDR3 DNA reads as TGTGCCAGCAGCTTAAAGAACACTGAAGCTTTCTTT. This translates into CASSLKNTEAFF.

The rearrangement uses TRBV11-1 and TRBJ2-5; 11 nucleotides agree with TRBD2. The CDR3 is made up of 14 amino acids. The germline gives CDR1 SGHAT, CDR2 FQDESV (reference sequence). V was pared by 8 bases and J by 5 bases, with 7 bases of the junction left unmatched. The CDR3 sequence is CASQTSGARETQYF. The CDR3 DNA follows: TGTGCCAGCCAGACTAGCGGGGCTCGTGAGACCCAGTACTTC.

J is TRBJ2-3 and V is TRBV30; TRBD2 matches at 10 bases. Germline V gene lookup returns CDR1 GTSNPN and CDR2 SVGIG (reference sequence). The junction had 14 bases not matched to a gene; V was cut back by 0 bases and J by 5 bases. The CDR3 totals 18 residues. CDR3 residues: CAWSVVLAGGGSRDTQYF. In DNA form, the CDR3 reads TGTGCCTGGAGTGTGGTATTAGCGGGGGGTGGGTCGCGAGATACGCAGTATTTT. Full variable domain (outside the CDR3, taken from reference TRBV30 and TRBJ2-3): SQTIHQWPATLVQPVGSPLSLECTVEGTSNPNLYWYRQAAGRGLQLLFYSVGIGQISSEVPQNLSASRPQDRQFILSSKKLLLSDSGFYLCAWSVVLAGGGSRDTQYFGPGTRLTVL.

The chain employs TRBV19 and TRBJ1-5, with D maybe TRBD1 (5 bases). The CDR3 extends over 16 amino acids. V was shortened by 7 bases and J by 7 bases, with 23 bases between the two germline ends. The germline CDR1 and CDR2 sequences are LNHDA and SQIVND (reference sequence). As DNA, the CDR3 is TGTGCCAGTACCTCGGGGGTGGTGTCGGGAGGACAGCCCCAGCATTTT. Translated, it gives CASTSGVVSGGQPQHF.

V usage is TRBV7-2 and J usage is TRBJ1-2; D is possibly TRBD1 (6 bases). The CDR3 is 16 residues long. Trimming pared 5 bases from V and 5 bases from J, leaving 21 bases between. Germline V lookup: CDR1 SGHTA, CDR2 FQGNSA. CDR3 bases: TGTGCCAGCAGCCCAGCGGAGGGGGTGTATTTATATGGCTACACCTTC. It translates to CASSPAEGVYLYGYTF.

The chain recombines TRBV14 with TRBJ2-4; D not certain. Germline V gene sequence: CDR1 SGHDN, CDR2 FVKESK. The CDR3 loop spans 15 amino acids. Trimming cost V 2 bases and J 0 bases, with 8 bases left between them. The CDR3: CASSQRPLAKNIQYF. For the CDR3, the DNA is TGTGCCAGCAGCCAAAGACCGCTAGCCAAAAACATTCAGTACTTC.

The chain employs TRBV6-1 and TRBJ1-2; D call uncertain. Between the trimmed V and J ends, which lost 1 base and 3 bases, there was a span of 6 bases. This CDR3 comprises 13 residues. Per germline, CDR1 MNHNS and CDR2 SASEGT. The CDR3 DNA reads TGTGCCAGCAGTGAAGGACTTTACTATGGCTACACCTTC. Translating it yields CASSEGLYYGYTF.

This sequence joins TRBV4-2 and TRBJ2-5, with 10 bases lining up with TRBD2. CDR3 size: 16 residues. J was trimmed by 5 bases and V by 0 bases; bases with no gene match: 6. Germline V gives CDR1 LGHNA, CDR2 YNFKEQ. The DNA of the CDR3 is TGTGCCAGCAGCCAAGATCCAGCGGGGGGGCCGGAGACCCAGTACTTC. Translation gives CASSQDPAGGPETQYF.

V usage is TRBV4-3 and J usage is TRBJ1-2; D unclear. The CDR3 is 15 amino acids. From germline, CDR1 is LGHNA and CDR2 YSLEER. The ends were cut back, 0 bases at V and 4 bases at J, with 12 bases in the middle. CDR3 in DNA: TGCGCCAGCAGCCAAGATACACAGACTTTCTATGGCTACACCTTC. It specifies CASSQDTQTFYGYTF.

This rearrangement joins TRBV6-5 to TRBJ1-6; D perhaps matches TRBD1 (5 bases). Germline V gene data show CDR1 as MNHEY and CDR2 as SVGAGI. Trimming pared 5 bases from V and 1 base from J, leaving 9 bases between. The CDR3 is made up of 15 amino acids. The CDR3 sequence: CASSLGGSYNSPLHF. The CDR3, as DNA: TGTGCCAGCAGTCTCGGGGGGTCCTATAATTCACCCCTCCACTTT.